Below are 30 T cell receptor beta chains sequenced from a single sample in a study of T cell changes during pregnancy in multiple sclerosis. Method: immunoSEQ multiplex PCR; TCRdb's copy keeps in-frame clones and lacks some. This sample has more than 90,000 clones, with about 90% found just once. Material: peripheral blood, obtained in the second trimester of pregnancy. Source of these receptors: a female donor with multiple sclerosis, enrolled in a pregnancy study.

The gene calls are TRBV7-9 and TRBJ2-1; D remains ambiguous. Looked up from germline, CDR1 is SEHNR and CDR2 is FQNEAQ (reference sequence). The V and J ends lost 4 bases and 10 bases respectively, with 20 bases between them. The CDR3 loop spans 15 amino acids. The CDR3 loop is CASSSSETPIREQFF. As DNA, the CDR3 is TGTGCCAGCAGCTCATCGGAGACCCCCATTAGAGAGCAGTTCTTC.

V is TRBV2 and J is TRBJ1-2; TRBD1 agrees at 8 bases. The length of the CDR3 is 12 residues. CDR1 and CDR2 (germline): SNHLY, FYNNEI. The V segment lost 8 bases and the J segment 4 bases; nucleotides outside the gene matches: 3. The CDR3 protein is CASLTGGYGYTF. The DNA of the CDR3 is TGTGCCAGCCTCACAGGGGGCTATGGCTACACCTTC.

This clone was recorded only once. The CDR3 nucleotides read TGTGCCAGCAGTTTTTCCTCTTTCTTAAACATTCAGTACTTC. Encoded protein: CASSFSSFLNIQYF. This sequence joins TRBV28 and TRBJ2-4; unclear D gene. Germline values: CDR1 MDHEN, CDR2 SYDVKM. The CDR3 loop spans 14 amino acids. Trimming shortened V by 3 bases and J by 6 bases, and 12 bases separated the two germline ends.

This chain joins TRBV2 and TRBJ2-1; TRBD2 is a possible D gene (6 bases). This CDR3 is built from 15 residues. V gave up 4 bases and J gave up 5 bases, with 15 bases separating them. The germline CDR1 and CDR2 sequences are SNHLY and FYNNEI. The CDR3 DNA reads as TGTGCCAGCAGTGCGATCGGGAGTGGTGACAATGAGCAGTTCTTC. As protein: CASSAIGSGDNEQFF.

V usage is TRBV18 and J usage is TRBJ1-4; the match to TRBD1 covers 9 bases. With V trimmed by 8 bases and J by 6 bases, 13 bases remained unmatched. Germline assignment: CDR1 KGHSH and CDR2 LQKENI. The CDR3 runs to 16 residues. In DNA, the CDR3 is TGTGCCAGCGCGTCCCGGGACAGGGCTTGGGATGAAAAACTGTTTTTT. Translating gives CASASRDRAWDEKLFF.

This clone is a singleton in its sample. The chain couples TRBV27 to TRBJ2-1; 8 bases match TRBD2. After removal of 6 bases from V and 8 bases from J, the junction contained 15 bases not matched to a gene. The CDR3 loop spans 16 amino acids. Germline V gene data show CDR1 as MNHEY and CDR2 as SMNVEV (reference sequence). Here the CDR3 DNA reads TGTGCCAGCAGACCCCCAGCGGGAGTTGGCCAGGATGAGCAGTTCTTC. Translating gives CASRPPAGVGQDEQFF.

The rearrangement links TRBV11-1 to TRBJ2-7; the D gene is possibly TRBD1 (5 bases). This CDR3 is 14 amino acids long. The germline V gene has CDR1 SGHAT and CDR2 FQDESV (reference sequence). V was shortened by 1 base and J by 0 bases, with 7 bases between the two germline ends. This chain's CDR3 is CASSLGQISYEQYF. The CDR3 DNA reads as TGTGCCAGCAGCTTAGGACAGATCTCCTACGAGCAGTACTTC.

This clone is a singleton in its sample. This chain connects TRBV15 to TRBJ2-3; 11 bases align to TRBD2. This CDR3 region has 17 residues. The germline gives CDR1 LNHNV, CDR2 YYDKDF (reference sequence). The junction had 6 bases not matched to a gene; V was cut back by 0 bases and J by 4 bases. CDR3 in amino acids: CATSRDYLAGGPDTQYF. In DNA form, the CDR3 reads TGTGCCACCAGCAGAGATTACTTAGCGGGAGGGCCAGATACGCAGTATTTT.

The chain employs TRBV4-2 and TRBJ2-5, with D uncertain. Germline values: CDR1 LGHNA, CDR2 YNFKEQ. Trimming stripped 1 base from V and 5 bases from J, with 5 bases between. This CDR3 is built from 12 residues. The CDR3 is CASSQGLETQYF. CDR3 coding DNA: TGTGCCAGCAGCCAAGGTCTGGAGACCCAGTACTTC.

This clone was detected only a few times. The chain links TRBV5-1 to TRBJ2-7, with D perhaps TRBD1 (5 bases). CDR1 SGHRS and CDR2 YFSETQ come from the germline V gene. V was trimmed by 3 bases and J by 4 bases, leaving 11 bases between them. This CDR3 comprises 13 residues. CDR3 protein: CASSWTIGYEQYF. The CDR3 coding sequence is TGCGCCAGCAGCTGGACAATAGGTTACGAGCAGTACTTC.

The V and J genes are TRBV5-1 and TRBJ1-4; 7 nucleotides line up with TRBD1. V gave up 5 bases and J gave up 4 bases; unmatched junction bases: 11. There are 16 residues in the CDR3. Germline values: CDR1 SGHRS, CDR2 YFSETQ. The CDR3 nucleotides read TGCGCCAGCAGGACAACCCCGGGACAGATTAATGAAAAACTGTTTTTT. Its translation is CASRTTPGQINEKLFF.

V and J are TRBV6-5 and TRBJ2-1, with 11 bases lining up with TRBD2. The germline V gene encodes CDR1 MNHEY and CDR2 SVGAGI. CDR3 length equals 16 residues. V dropped 0 bases and J dropped 4; count of bases not matched to a gene: 2. Here the CDR3 DNA reads TGTGCCAGCAGTTACTCCGTAGCGGGAGGGTACAATGAGCAGTTCTTC. Protein sequence: CASSYSVAGGYNEQFF.

This clone was seen only a few times. The CDR3 here is CASSLQNSGANVLTF. CDR3 DNA: TGTGCCAGCAGTTTACAAAACTCTGGGGCCAACGTCCTGACTTTC. The chain couples TRBV28 to TRBJ2-6; D is uncertain. Germline V gene sequence: CDR1 MDHEN, CDR2 SYDVKM. The germline V and J ends were trimmed by 2 bases and 0 bases, with 5 bases remaining between them. CDR3 length equals 15 residues. Complete variable domain (other parts from reference TRBV28 and TRBJ2-6): DVKVTQSSRYLVKRTGEKVFLECVQDMDHENMFWYRQDPGLGLRLIYFSYDVKMKEKGDIPEGYSVSREKKERFSLILESASTNQTSMYLCASSLQNSGANVLTFGAGSRLTVL.

The chain carries TRBV6-5 and TRBJ2-5; weak D call: TRBD2 (6 bases). V lost 6 bases to trimming and J lost 7 bases, with 9 bases between them. The CDR3 is 11 amino acids. Germline V gene lookup returns CDR1 MNHEY and CDR2 SVGAGI. The CDR3 coding sequence is TGTGCCAGCAGCCTGGGGGGGACCCAGTACTTC. Encoded protein: CASSLGGTQYF.

This rearrangement joins TRBV4-2 to TRBJ2-1, with TRBD2 matching 9 bases. The CDR3 sequence is 16 residues long. The germline V gene encodes CDR1 LGHNA and CDR2 YNFKEQ. Trimming removed 2 bases from V and 7 bases from J; junction bases left unmatched: 9. This chain's CDR3 is CASSQSSLSGRNEQFF. The CDR3 coding sequence is TGTGCCAGCAGCCAATCCTCCCTTAGCGGGAGAAATGAGCAGTTCTTC.

This clone appeared a single time. The chain joins TRBV6-1 to TRBJ2-1; 7 bases match TRBD1. Germline V gene data show CDR1 as MNHNS and CDR2 as SASEGT. The length of the CDR3 is 16 residues. J gave up 3 bases and V 3 bases, and 8 bases lay outside the gene matches. CDR3 sequence: CASSEIRDRDYNEQFF. The CDR3 region has the DNA TGTGCCAGCAGTGAGATCCGGGACAGAGACTACAATGAGCAGTTCTTC.

The chain employs TRBV5-6 and TRBJ1-1; D might be TRBD1 (5 bases). The germline V gene has CDR1 SGHDT and CDR2 YYEEEE. Deletions cut 2 bases from V and 0 bases from J, with 11 bases between. The CDR3 covers 15 residues. The CDR3 is CASSFLREMNTEAFF. The CDR3 region has the DNA TGTGCCAGCAGCTTTCTCAGGGAAATGAACACTGAAGCTTTCTTT.

The CDR3 nucleotides are TGTGCCAGCAGCGATTCGGCCGACGGGGCAGATACGCAGTATTTT. Its translation is CASSDSADGADTQYF. The chain uses TRBV9 and TRBJ2-3, with D possibly being TRBD2 (5 bases). Trimming shortened V by 3 bases and J by 4 bases, and 15 bases separated the two germline ends. Germline CDR1 and CDR2: SGDLS and YYNGEE. The CDR3 extends over 15 amino acids.

The gene calls are TRBV9 and TRBJ2-1; TRBD2 agrees at 7 bases. Germline CDR1 and CDR2: SGDLS and YYNGEE. The CDR3 spans 14 residues. The V and J ends lost 4 bases and 6 bases, in that order; junction bases with no gene match: 7. The CDR3: CASSSHPGGNEQFF. The CDR3 bases are TGTGCCAGCAGCTCCCATCCGGGGGGCAATGAGCAGTTCTTC.

The J gene is TRBJ1-1, the V gene TRBV29-1; no clear D gene. Germline V gene sequence: CDR1 SQVTM, CDR2 ANQGSEA. The length of the CDR3 is 18 residues. Trimming pared 0 bases from V and 1 base from J, leaving 21 bases between. CDR3 nucleotide sequence: TGCAGCGTTGAAGATCAAAGTTTAGGTGGAGGGAAGAACACTGAAGCTTTCTTT. This gives the protein CSVEDQSLGGGKNTEAFF.

This chain connects TRBV9 to TRBJ1-1; D gene unclear. Trimming removed 3 bases at V and 5 bases at J, with 17 bases between. Per germline, CDR1 SGDLS and CDR2 YYNGEE. This CDR3 comprises 15 residues. This CDR3 is CASSGRVEGLTEAFF. The CDR3 nucleotides are TGTGCCAGCAGCGGACGAGTTGAGGGCTTGACTGAAGCTTTCTTT.

The CDR3 spells CASSQDFSAGSSLEQYF. The DNA for the CDR3 is TGTGCCAGCAGCCAAGATTTTTCAGCTGGGAGTTCCCTCGAGCAGTACTTC. V usage is TRBV4-2 and J usage is TRBJ2-7, with D tentatively TRBD2 (5 bases). Germline CDR1 and CDR2: LGHNA and YNFKEQ. This CDR3 contains 17 residues. V gave up 0 bases and J gave up 6 bases, with 21 bases separating them.

The V and J genes are TRBV15 and TRBJ2-5; 7 bases are a match to TRBD2. The V segment lost 1 base and the J segment 4 bases; nucleotides outside the gene matches: 6. CDR1 is LNHNV, CDR2 YYDKDF, per germline (reference sequence). This CDR3 region has 15 residues. The chain's CDR3 is CATSRASGIGETQYF. CDR3 in DNA: TGTGCCACCAGCAGAGCCAGCGGGATAGGAGAGACCCAGTACTTC.

The chain links TRBV11-2 to TRBJ1-1, with TRBD1 as a possible D gene (6 bases). This CDR3 has 15 residues. V was pared by 1 base and J by 1 base, with 10 bases between. Germline CDR1 SGHAT, CDR2 FQNNGV. CDR3 coding DNA: TGTGCCAGCAGCTTAGCGGCCAGGGGGAACACTGAAGCTTTCTTT. Protein: CASSLAARGNTEAFF.

This CDR3 is CASSQTPRTGRTEAFF. The CDR3, as DNA: TGCGCCAGCAGCCAAACCCCTAGGACAGGTCGGACTGAAGCTTTCTTT. The genes are TRBV4-1 and TRBJ1-1, with 7 nucleotides matching TRBD1. In germline, CDR1 is MGHRA, CDR2 YSYEKL. The CDR3 is made up of 16 amino acids. J was trimmed by 5 bases and V by 2 bases; bases with no gene match: 11.

This rearrangement joins TRBV7-9 to TRBJ2-2; tentative D call: TRBD2 (5 bases). Germline CDR1 and CDR2: SEHNR and FQNEAQ (reference sequence). Deletions cut 1 base from V and 6 bases from J, with 12 bases between. The CDR3 totals 15 residues. This CDR3 reads CASSLGSAGSGELFF. DNA of the CDR3: TGTGCCAGCAGCTTAGGTAGCGCCGGGTCCGGGGAGCTGTTTTTT. The whole variable domain, remainder taken from reference TRBV7-9 and TRBJ2-2, is DTGVSQNPRHKITKRGQNVTFRCDPISEHNRLYWYRQTLGQGPEFLTYFQNEAQLEKSRLLSDRFSAERPKGSFSTLEIQRTEQGDSAMYLCASSLGSAGSGELFFGEGSRLTVL.

This chain joins TRBV29-1 and TRBJ1-1, with TRBD1 matching over 9 bases. The CDR3 covers 12 residues. Per the germline V gene, CDR1 is SQVTM and CDR2 is ANQGSEA. Trimming removed 6 bases from V and 5 bases from J; junction bases left unmatched: 4. The CDR3 here is CSVGGQGTEAFF. The CDR3 DNA reads as TGCAGCGTGGGGGGACAGGGTACTGAAGCTTTCTTT.

The chain has TRBV7-2 and TRBJ2-7; D uncertain. The CDR3 is 12 amino acids. Germline V gene data show CDR1 as SGHTA and CDR2 as FQGNSA. Trimming cost V 4 bases and J 6 bases, with 10 bases left between them. The CDR3 is CASSSTQVEQYF. The CDR3 nucleotides are TGTGCCAGCAGCTCCACCCAGGTCGAGCAGTACTTC.

The J gene is TRBJ1-4, the V gene TRBV7-8; D is undetermined. The CDR3 extends over 14 amino acids. Looked up from germline, CDR1 is SGHVS and CDR2 is FQNEAQ. Trimming stripped 2 bases from V and 0 bases from J, with 4 bases between. CDR3 amino acids: CASSLQTTNEKLFF. The DNA of the CDR3 is TGTGCCAGCAGCTTACAGACAACTAATGAAAAACTGTTTTTT. The full variable domain, its missing parts supplied by reference TRBV7-8 and TRBJ1-4, is GAGVSQSPRYKVAKRGQDVALRCDPISGHVSLFWYQQALGQGPEFLTYFQNEAQLDKSGLPSDRFFAERPEGSVSTLKIQRTQQEDSAVYLCASSLQTTNEKLFFGSGTQLSVL.

This chain connects TRBV21-1 to TRBJ2-5; the D segment call TRBD2 is taken from the table without a DNA check. TRBV21-1 is designated a pseudogene. This CDR3 is built from 14 residues. The CDR3 DNA reads as TGTGCCAGCAGCAGTCCGACTAGGAGAGAGACCCAGTACTTC. Translation gives CASSSPTRRETQYF.